This paragraph reports one T cell receptor (beta chain). The antigen remains unidentified. The V and J ends lost 3 bases and 3 bases, in that order; junction bases with no gene match: 2. The CDR3 length is 15 residues. The germline CDR1 and CDR2 sequences are SGHNT and YYREEE (reference sequence). Clones were read by immunoSEQ multiplex PCR, and TCRdb kept only the in-frame ones, dropping some. The sample has fewer than 120,000 clones, around nine tenths seen once. These data are taken from a study of T cell responses to AZD1222 COVID-19 vaccine. General study results and limits: Most donors were white British and more were female, and clonal diversity was possibly underestimated. Sampled repertoires all dated from after the peak T cell response. Mapped onto spike, vaccine-associated CD4 TCRs spanned it and were dominant at 160-218 and 743-854.

The chain is built from TRBV5-4 and TRBJ1-6; 8 bases fit TRBD1. The TCR originated in an adult in good health. This specimen was peripheral blood, taken on day 0 of AZD1222 vaccination. Written as DNA, the CDR3 is TGTGCCAGCAGCTCCGGACAGGGCTATAATTCACCCCTCCACTTT. This codes for CASSSGQGYNSPLHF. Looking up the rest from reference TRBV5-4 and TRBJ1-6 gives the full variable domain: ETGVTQSPTHLIKTRGQQVTLRCSSQSGHNTVSWYQQALGQGPQFIFQYYREEENGRGNFPPRFSGLQFPNYSSELNVNALELDDSALYLCASSSGQGYNSPLHFGNGTRLTVT.